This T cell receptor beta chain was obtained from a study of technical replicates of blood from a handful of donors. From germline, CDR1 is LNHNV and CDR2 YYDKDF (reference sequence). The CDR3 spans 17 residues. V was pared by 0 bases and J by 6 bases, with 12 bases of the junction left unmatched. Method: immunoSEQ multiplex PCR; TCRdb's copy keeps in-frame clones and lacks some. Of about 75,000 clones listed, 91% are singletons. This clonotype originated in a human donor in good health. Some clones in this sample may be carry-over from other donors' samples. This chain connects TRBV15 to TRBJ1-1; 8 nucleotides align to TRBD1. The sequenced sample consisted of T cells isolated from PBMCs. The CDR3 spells CATSREFLDRGSAEAFF. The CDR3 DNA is TGTGCCACCAGCAGAGAGTTCCTAGACAGGGGCTCCGCTGAAGCTTTCTTT. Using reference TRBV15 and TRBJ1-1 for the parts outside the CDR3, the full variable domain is DAMVIQNPRYQVTQFGKPVTLSCSQTLNHNVMYWYQQKSSQAPKLLFHYYDKDFNNEADTPDNFQSRRPNTSFCFLDIRSPGLGDTAMYLCATSREFLDRGSAEAFFGQGTRLTVV.